The clone carrying this T cell receptor beta chain was seen ten or more times. Its target is not known. With V trimmed by 4 bases and J by 7 bases, 7 bases remained unmatched. Germline V gene data show CDR1 as SGHRS and CDR2 as YFSETQ. The CDR3 extends over 15 amino acids. This specimen belongs to a study of CD8 T cells in ankylosing spondylitis. Regarding the study as a whole: Certain motif variants had earlier been reported in reactive arthritis synovial fluid and blood. As reported, disease-linked clones showed significant enrichment in matched ankylosing spondylitis synovial fluid. It appeared that ankylosing spondylitis blood was characterized by a TCR beta motif of several highly homologous variants.

A quantitative 5'-RACE method, one with molecular barcodes, was used to make TCR beta libraries. Using its own MiXCR run on the 5' RACE reads, TCRdb lists one record per CDR3 protein. The sample includes approximately 550,000 distinct CDR3 sequences, approximately 11% of them seen just once. V and J are TRBV5-1 and TRBJ2-1, with 11 bases fitting TRBD2. This sequence originates from a male donor with ankylosing spondylitis. The sample comprised blood, either unsorted or a sorted T cell fraction (not recorded which). DNA of the CDR3: TGCGCCAGCAGCCCGGGACTAGCGGAGGGGAATGAGCAGTTCTTC. Protein: CASSPGLAEGNEQFF.